This is a list of T cell receptor beta chains from one sample in a study of CD8 T cells in Susac syndrome. TCRdb re-analysed the immunoSEQ multiplex PCR reads in MiXCR, keeping a single row per CDR3 protein. The sample carries 150,000 to 180,000 distinct CDR3 sequences, 90% to 95% recorded once. The source material was CD8+ T cells from PBMCs. The receptors shown here come from a human donor with multiple sclerosis. Each CDR3 is given with its conserved first and last residue. D genes are given only for firm matches. Some rows mark clone size as missing; the rest say once, few, many or name a class of expanded clone.

V: TRBV29-1; D: .; J: TRBJ1-2; size: .; CDR3: CSVPTGNYGYTF; DNA: TGCAGCGTCCCAACAGGGAACTATGGCTACACCTTC
V: TRBV7-9; D: TRBD1; J: TRBJ2-1; size: few; CDR3: CASSSGQGNEQFF; DNA: TGTGCCAGCAGCTCGGGACAGGGGAATGAGCAGTTCTTC
V: TRBV30; D: .; J: TRBJ1-2; size: .; CDR3: CAWGPHSGPGYGYTF; DNA: TGTGCCTGGGGTCCCCACAGCGGGCCAGGCTATGGCTACACCTTC
V: TRBV15; D: .; J: TRBJ1-2; size: .; CDR3: CATSRDNYGYTF; DNA: TGTGCCACCAGCAGGGACAACTATGGCTACACCTTC
V: TRBV25-1; D: .; J: TRBJ2-5; size: once; CDR3: CASSAGAQETQYF; DNA: TGTGCCAGCAGTGCAGGGGCCCAAGAGACCCAGTACTTC
V: TRBV29-1; D: .; J: TRBJ1-2; size: .; CDR3: CSVARVGQGNYGYTF; DNA: TGCAGCGTTGCCCGAGTGGGGCAGGGGAACTATGGCTACACCTTC
V: TRBV29-1; D: .; J: TRBJ2-2; size: .; CDR3: CSTEAGTGELFF; DNA: TGCAGCACCGAGGCCGGAACCGGGGAGCTGTTTTTT
V: TRBV4-1; D: .; J: TRBJ2-1; size: once; CDR3: CASSHGPTYEQFF; DNA: TGCGCCAGCAGCCATGGCCCCACATATGAGCAGTTCTTC
V: TRBV29-1; D: .; J: TRBJ1-2; size: .; CDR3: CSVYLRLRANYGYTF; DNA: TGCAGCGTATATCTACGGCTTAGAGCTAACTATGGCTACACCTTC
V: TRBV13; D: .; J: TRBJ1-1; size: .; CDR3: CASSLGYRSNTEAFF; DNA: TGTGCCAGCAGCTTAGGTTACAGATCGAACACTGAAGCTTTCTTT
V: TRBV13; D: .; J: TRBJ2-1; size: .; CDR3: CASSSNTGRDEQFF; DNA: TGTGCCAGCAGCTCTAACACGGGACGTGATGAGCAGTTCTTC
V: TRBV12-3/TRBV12-4; D: TRBD2; J: TRBJ2-3; size: once; CDR3: CASSGTSGGALADTQYF; DNA: TGTGCCAGCAGTGGAACTAGCGGGGGGGCCTTGGCAGATACGCAGTATTTT
V: TRBV5-1; D: TRBD1; J: TRBJ1-4; size: .; CDR3: CASSQPGQGDEKLFF; DNA: TGCGCCAGCAGCCAACCGGGACAGGGGGACGAAAAACTGTTTTTT
V: TRBV6-6; D: TRBD1; J: TRBJ1-2; size: .; CDR3: CASSYSTGGSNGYTF; DNA: TGTGCCAGCAGTTACTCTACAGGGGGCTCGAATGGCTACACCTTC
V: TRBV3-1; D: .; J: TRBJ2-7; size: .; CDR3: CASSQAPAKYEQYF; DNA: TGTGCCAGCAGCCAAGCTCCCGCGAAATACGAGCAGTACTTC
V: TRBV9; D: .; J: TRBJ2-1; size: .; CDR3: CASSVEDWNEQFF; DNA: TGTGCCAGCAGCGTTGAGGACTGGAATGAGCAGTTCTTC
V: TRBV9; D: TRBD2; J: TRBJ2-3; size: .; CDR3: CASSAWTSTDTQYF; DNA: TGTGCCAGCAGCGCCTGGACTAGTACAGATACGCAGTATTTT
V: TRBV15; D: .; J: TRBJ1-5; size: .; CDR3: CATSRDRARNQPQHF; DNA: TGTGCCACCAGCAGAGATCGAGCAAGGAATCAGCCCCAGCATTTT
V: TRBV20-1; D: .; J: TRBJ2-3; size: .; CDR3: CSARGQDTQYF; DNA: TGCAGTGCTAGAGGGCAAGATACGCAGTATTTT
V: TRBV7-2; D: .; J: TRBJ1-2; size: .; CDR3: CASSLVAEDYGYTF; DNA: TGTGCCAGCAGCTTAGTGGCGGAGGACTATGGCTACACCTTC
V: TRBV27; D: .; J: TRBJ1-1; size: few; CDR3: CASSLLGMNTEAFF; DNA: TGTGCCAGCAGTTTACTGGGCATGAACACTGAAGCTTTCTTT
V: TRBV4-1; D: .; J: TRBJ2-1; size: .; CDR3: CASSRSRSDEQFF; DNA: TGCGCCAGCAGCCGATCCCGCAGCGATGAGCAGTTCTTC
V: TRBV28; D: .; J: TRBJ1-5; size: .; CDR3: CASRQWTAKNQPQHF; DNA: TGTGCCAGCAGACAATGGACAGCGAAGAATCAGCCCCAGCATTTT
V: TRBV20-1; D: TRBD2; J: TRBJ2-1; size: .; CDR3: CSARDRGAGGKTGEQFF; DNA: TGCAGTGCTAGAGATAGGGGAGCGGGGGGTAAGACTGGTGAGCAGTTCTTC
V: TRBV20-1; D: .; J: TRBJ2-4; size: .; CDR3: CSARVPDGPKNIQYF; DNA: TGCAGTGCTAGAGTACCGGATGGTCCCAAAAACATTCAGTACTTC
V: TRBV4-2; D: .; J: TRBJ2-1; size: .; CDR3: CASSPRSGDPYNEQFF; DNA: TGTGCCAGCAGCCCTCGTTCGGGGGACCCTTACAATGAGCAGTTCTTC
V: TRBV4-1; D: TRBD2; J: TRBJ2-3; size: .; CDR3: CASSHGTSGGTDTQYF; DNA: TGCGCCAGCAGCCACGGGACTAGCGGGGGAACAGATACGCAGTATTTT
V: TRBV9; D: TRBD2; J: TRBJ2-3; size: .; CDR3: CASNPGSGDTQYF; DNA: TGTGCCAGCAATCCGGGTAGCGGGGATACGCAGTATTTT
V: TRBV7-9; D: TRBD1; J: TRBJ2-5; size: .; CDR3: CASSGSGTGKETQYF; DNA: TGTGCCAGCAGCGGAAGTGGGACAGGAAAAGAGACCCAGTACTTC
V: TRBV27; D: TRBD2; J: TRBJ2-1; size: .; CDR3: CASSLGPGGYEQFF; DNA: TGTGCCAGCAGTTTGGGACCGGGGGGATATGAGCAGTTCTTC
V: TRBV29-1; D: .; J: TRBJ1-1; size: once; CDR3: CSVLSLGTEAFF; DNA: TGCAGCGTATTAAGTTTAGGCACTGAAGCTTTCTTT
V: TRBV6-6; D: .; J: TRBJ2-5; size: few; CDR3: CASSSRNRVIETQYF; DNA: TGTGCCAGCAGTTCCCGGAACAGGGTTATAGAGACCCAGTACTTC
V: TRBV2; D: TRBD2; J: TRBJ2-3; size: once; CDR3: CASSELRGGDTQYF; DNA: TGTGCCAGCAGTGAGTTGCGGGGAGGGGATACGCAGTATTTT
V: TRBV9; D: TRBD1; J: TRBJ2-2; size: .; CDR3: CASSVEGTEGGELFF; DNA: TGTGCCAGCAGCGTAGAAGGGACAGAAGGCGGGGAGCTGTTTTTT
V: TRBV15; D: .; J: TRBJ1-2; size: .; CDR3: CATSRELAFGYTF; DNA: TGTGCCACCAGCAGAGAGTTGGCCTTCGGCTACACCTTC
V: TRBV20-1; D: .; J: TRBJ2-1; size: .; CDR3: CSASRPKGTYYNEQFF; DNA: TGCAGTGCTAGTCGTCCGAAGGGCACATACTACAATGAGCAGTTCTTC
V: TRBV13; D: .; J: TRBJ1-6; size: .; CDR3: CASSSQGSSYNSPLHF; DNA: TGTGCCAGCAGCTCCCAGGGTAGCTCCTATAATTCACCCCTCCACTTT
V: TRBV19; D: TRBD1; J: TRBJ1-2; size: once; CDR3: CASTRQGKGYTF; DNA: TGTGCCAGTACCAGACAGGGAAAGGGCTACACCTTC
V: TRBV29-1; D: .; J: TRBJ2-6; size: .; CDR3: CSVEVKPKTGTGANVLTF; DNA: TGCAGCGTTGAAGTTAAACCCAAAACGGGGACTGGGGCCAACGTCCTGACTTTC
V: TRBV5-4; D: TRBD1; J: TRBJ2-5; size: .; CDR3: CASSLDGQEETQYF; DNA: TGTGCCAGCAGCTTGGACGGACAGGAAGAGACCCAGTACTTC
V: TRBV29-1; D: .; J: TRBJ1-2; size: .; CDR3: CSVDLGYAGYTF; DNA: TGCAGCGTTGATTTGGGGTATGCTGGCTACACCTTC
V: TRBV27; D: TRBD1; J: TRBJ2-5; size: once; CDR3: CASSPPGQGWRETQYF; DNA: TGTGCCAGCAGTCCCCCTGGACAGGGTTGGCGAGAGACCCAGTACTTC
V: TRBV20-1; D: .; J: TRBJ1-1; size: .; CDR3: CSAKGTLASTTENTEAFF; DNA: TGCAGTGCTAAAGGTACACTCGCGTCTACAACGGAGAACACTGAAGCTTTCTTT
V: TRBV5-1; D: TRBD2; J: TRBJ2-1; size: .; CDR3: CASSLAPGTSVNNEQFF; DNA: TGCGCCAGCAGCTTGGCACCCGGGACTAGCGTCAACAATGAGCAGTTCTTC
V: TRBV15; D: .; J: TRBJ2-2; size: .; CDR3: CATSRERNTGELFF; DNA: TGTGCCACCAGCAGAGAAAGGAACACCGGGGAGCTGTTTTTT
V: TRBV15; D: .; J: TRBJ2-1; size: .; CDR3: CATSRDRMKGGGENEQFF; DNA: TGTGCCACCAGCAGAGATCGGATGAAGGGGGGCGGGGAAAATGAGCAGTTCTTC
V: TRBV10-3; D: TRBD1; J: TRBJ2-7; size: .; CDR3: CAIREGAGTGVYEQYF; DNA: TGTGCCATCAGAGAGGGAGCCGGGACAGGGGTTTACGAGCAGTACTTC
V: TRBV27; D: .; J: TRBJ2-3; size: .; CDR3: CASRPPDWPSTDTQYF; DNA: TGTGCCAGCAGGCCCCCAGACTGGCCTTCGACAGATACGCAGTATTTT
V: TRBV21-1; D: .; J: TRBJ2-5; size: .; CDR3: CASYGYRTETQYF; DNA: TGTGCCTCGTATGGATACCGTACAGAGACCCAGTACTTC
V: TRBV6-2/TRBV6-3; D: TRBD1; J: TRBJ2-2; size: .; CDR3: CASSSRSGQGSTDTGELFF; DNA: TGTGCCAGCAGTTCTCGGTCGGGACAGGGCTCCACGGACACCGGGGAGCTGTTTTTT
V: TRBV15; D: .; J: TRBJ2-1; size: .; CDR3: CATSLTTTSSYNEQFF; DNA: TGTGCCACCAGCCTTACCACGACGAGCTCCTACAATGAGCAGTTCTTC
V: TRBV6-5; D: TRBD1; J: TRBJ1-6; size: .; CDR3: CASSLWGQRLHF; DNA: TGTGCCAGCAGCCTTTGGGGACAGCGCCTCCACTTT
V: TRBV12-3/TRBV12-4; D: TRBD2; J: TRBJ2-3; size: .; CDR3: CASSPRSGGGAWDTQYF; DNA: TGTGCCAGCAGCCCTCGCAGCGGCGGGGGGGCCTGGGATACGCAGTATTTT
V: TRBV20-1; D: TRBD2; J: TRBJ2-1; size: once; CDR3: CSARAPLAGVDEQFF; DNA: TGCAGTGCTAGAGCTCCCTTAGCGGGGGTGGATGAGCAGTTCTTC